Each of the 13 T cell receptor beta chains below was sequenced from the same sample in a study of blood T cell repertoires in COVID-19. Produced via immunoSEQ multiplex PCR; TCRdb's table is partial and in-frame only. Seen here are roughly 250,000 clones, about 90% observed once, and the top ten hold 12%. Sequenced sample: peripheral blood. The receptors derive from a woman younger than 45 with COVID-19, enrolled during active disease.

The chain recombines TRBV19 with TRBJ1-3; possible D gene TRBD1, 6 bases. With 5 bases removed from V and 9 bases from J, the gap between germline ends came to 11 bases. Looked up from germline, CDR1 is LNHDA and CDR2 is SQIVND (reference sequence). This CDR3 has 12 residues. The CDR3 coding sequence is TGTGCCAGTAGTGAGCGGGGGCGCACCATATATTTT. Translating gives CASSERGRTIYF.

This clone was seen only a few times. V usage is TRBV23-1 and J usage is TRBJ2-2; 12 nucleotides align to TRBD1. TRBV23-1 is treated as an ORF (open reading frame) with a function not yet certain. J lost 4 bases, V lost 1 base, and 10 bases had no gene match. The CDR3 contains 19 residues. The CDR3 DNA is TGCGCCAGCAGTCAATGGGACAGGGGGCCGCTAAAGCTCACCGGGGAGCTGTTTTTT. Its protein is CASSQWDRGPLKLTGELFF.

The CDR3 DNA reads as TGTGCCAGCAGCCAGGACAGGGCCCGACAAGAGACCCAGTACTTC. As protein: CASSQDRARQETQYF. The chain recombines TRBV5-6 with TRBJ2-5; 8 bases are shared with TRBD1. The junction had 7 bases not matched to a gene; V was cut back by 4 bases and J by 2 bases. Germline values: CDR1 SGHDT, CDR2 YYEEEE. This CDR3 is built from 15 residues.

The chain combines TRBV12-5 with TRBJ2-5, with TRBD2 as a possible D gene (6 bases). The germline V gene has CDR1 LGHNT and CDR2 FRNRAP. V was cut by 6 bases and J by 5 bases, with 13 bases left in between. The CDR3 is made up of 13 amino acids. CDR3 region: CASGPRRGETQYF. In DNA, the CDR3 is TGTGCTAGTGGCCCCCGGCGGGGTGAGACCCAGTACTTC.

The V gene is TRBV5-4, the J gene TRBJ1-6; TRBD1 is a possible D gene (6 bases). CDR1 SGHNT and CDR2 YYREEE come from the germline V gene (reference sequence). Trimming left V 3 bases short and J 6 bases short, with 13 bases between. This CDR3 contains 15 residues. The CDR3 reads CASSSTTGSNSPLHF. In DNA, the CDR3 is TGTGCCAGCAGCTCAACGACAGGTAGTAATTCACCCCTCCACTTT.

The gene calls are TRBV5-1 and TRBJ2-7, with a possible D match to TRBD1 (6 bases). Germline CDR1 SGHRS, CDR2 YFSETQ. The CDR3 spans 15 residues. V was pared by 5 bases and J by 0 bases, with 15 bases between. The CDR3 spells CASRSNRDNSYEQYF. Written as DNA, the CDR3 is TGCGCCAGCAGATCGAACCGGGACAACTCCTACGAGCAGTACTTC.

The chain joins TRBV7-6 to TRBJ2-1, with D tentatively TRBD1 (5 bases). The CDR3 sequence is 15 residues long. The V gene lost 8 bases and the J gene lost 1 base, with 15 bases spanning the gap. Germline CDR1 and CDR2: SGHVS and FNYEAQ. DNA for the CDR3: TGTGCCAGCGGGTTGGGGCAGCCATCCTACAATGAGCAGTTCTTC. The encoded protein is CASGLGQPSYNEQFF.

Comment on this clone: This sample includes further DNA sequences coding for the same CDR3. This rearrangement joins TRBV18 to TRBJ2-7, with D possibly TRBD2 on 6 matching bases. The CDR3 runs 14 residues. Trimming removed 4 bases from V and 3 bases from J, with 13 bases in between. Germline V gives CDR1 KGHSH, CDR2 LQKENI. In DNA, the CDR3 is TGTGCCAGCTCACTCGGGCGGGGAGGCTACGAGCAGTACTTC. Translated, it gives CASSLGRGGYEQYF.

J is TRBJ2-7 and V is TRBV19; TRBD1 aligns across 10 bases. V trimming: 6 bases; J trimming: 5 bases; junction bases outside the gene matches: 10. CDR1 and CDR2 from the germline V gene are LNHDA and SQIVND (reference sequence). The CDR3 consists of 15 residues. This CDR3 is CASSPTGGAVNEQYF. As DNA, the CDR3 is TGTGCCAGTAGCCCGACAGGGGGCGCCGTGAACGAGCAGTACTTC.

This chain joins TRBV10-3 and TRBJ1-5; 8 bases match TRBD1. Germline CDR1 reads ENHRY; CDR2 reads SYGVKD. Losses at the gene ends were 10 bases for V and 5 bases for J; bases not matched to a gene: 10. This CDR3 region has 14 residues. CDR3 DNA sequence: TGTGCCACCGCGCGGGACAGGACTCATCAGCCCCAGCATTTT. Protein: CATARDRTHQPQHF.

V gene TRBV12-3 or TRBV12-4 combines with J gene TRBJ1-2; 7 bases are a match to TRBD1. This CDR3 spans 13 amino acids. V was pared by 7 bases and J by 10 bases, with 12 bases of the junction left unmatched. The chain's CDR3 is CASTLTRGTAYTF. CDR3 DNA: TGTGCCAGCACCTTAACTAGGGGGACAGCCTACACCTTC.

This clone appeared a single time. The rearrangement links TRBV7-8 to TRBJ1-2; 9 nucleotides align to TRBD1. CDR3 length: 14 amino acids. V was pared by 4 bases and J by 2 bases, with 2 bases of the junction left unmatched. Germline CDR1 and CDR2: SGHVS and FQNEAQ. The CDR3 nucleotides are TGTGCCAGCAGCTCGACAGGGGGAAACTATGGCTACACCTTC. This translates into CASSSTGGNYGYTF.

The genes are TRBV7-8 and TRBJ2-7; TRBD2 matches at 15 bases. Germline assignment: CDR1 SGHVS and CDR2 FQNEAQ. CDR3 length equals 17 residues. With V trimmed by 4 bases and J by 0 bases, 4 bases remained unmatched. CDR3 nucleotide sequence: TGTGCCAGCAGCTGGGGACTAGCGGGGGGCCTCTCCTACGAGCAGTACTTC. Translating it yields CASSWGLAGGLSYEQYF.